This T cell receptor (beta chain) was recovered during a study of T cell responses to AZD1222 COVID-19 vaccine. Study as a whole: Pooled together were second doses at about 4 or about 12 weeks.

Method: immunoSEQ multiplex PCR; TCRdb's copy keeps in-frame clones and lacks some. The sample carries under 140,000 clones, 88% recorded once. Trimming at V came to 4 bases and at J to 6 bases, leaving 1 base not matched to a gene. The CDR3 spans 13 residues. Germline V gene data show CDR1 as WNHNN and CDR2 as SYGVQD (reference sequence). On this clone: Antigen unknown.

General study points: Epitopes outside B.1.351 and B.1.1.7 mutated regions reportedly drew nearly half of spike TCRs. Mostly white British, mostly female donors; authors suggested clonal diversity may be underestimated.

This clonotype was obtained from an adult in good health. Material: peripheral blood, obtained on day 0 of AZD1222 vaccination. The chain is built from TRBV10-1 and TRBJ1-2, with 11 bases identical to TRBD1. CDR3 bases: TGCGCCAGCAGTGGGACAGGGGGCAATGGCTACACCTTC. It codes for CASSGTGGNGYTF.